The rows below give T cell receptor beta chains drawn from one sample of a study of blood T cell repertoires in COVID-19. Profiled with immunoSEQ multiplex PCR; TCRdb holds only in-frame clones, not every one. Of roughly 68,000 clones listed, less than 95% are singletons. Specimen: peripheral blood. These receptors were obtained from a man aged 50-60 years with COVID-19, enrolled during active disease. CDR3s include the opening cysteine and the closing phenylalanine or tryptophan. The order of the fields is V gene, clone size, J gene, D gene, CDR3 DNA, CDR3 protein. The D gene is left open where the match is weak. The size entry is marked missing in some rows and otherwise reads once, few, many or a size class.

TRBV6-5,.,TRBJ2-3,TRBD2,TGTGCCAGCAGTTTAGCGGGAACGGGAACAGATACGCAGTATTTT,CASSLAGTGTDTQYF
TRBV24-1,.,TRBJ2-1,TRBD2,TGTGCCACCAGTGATCCGACTAGCGGAGCTTACAATGAGCAGTTCTTC,CATSDPTSGAYNEQFF
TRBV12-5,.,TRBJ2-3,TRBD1,TGTGCTAGTCGAAAGGGGGCCGCAGATACGCAGTATTTT,CASRKGAADTQYF
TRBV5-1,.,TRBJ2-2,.,TGCGCCAGCAGCATACAGGGAAACACCGGGGAGCTGTTTTTT,CASSIQGNTGELFF
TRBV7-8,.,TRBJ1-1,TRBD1,TGTGCCAGCAGCCCCAGAGGGGACAGGGAAGCTTTCTTT,CASSPRGDREAFF
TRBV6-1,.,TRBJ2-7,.,TGTGCCAGCAGTGAATTTGGGGCGACGCTCGAGCAGTACTTC,CASSEFGATLEQYF
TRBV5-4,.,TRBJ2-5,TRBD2,TGTGCCAGCAGCTTAGGAGCGGGAGGAGAGACCCAGTACTTC,CASSLGAGGETQYF
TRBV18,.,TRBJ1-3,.,TGTGCCAGCTCAAGAACAGATCCAACTGGAAACACCATATATTTT,CASSRTDPTGNTIYF
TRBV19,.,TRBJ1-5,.,TGTGCCAGTAGTATAATGATCGGGGATCAGCCCCAGCATTTT,CASSIMIGDQPQHF
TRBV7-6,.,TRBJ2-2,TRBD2,TGTGCCAGCAGCCCCGCCGGGACTAGCGGGAGGGGGAACACCGGGGAGCTGTTTTTT,CASSPAGTSGRGNTGELFF
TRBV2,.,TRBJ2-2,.,TGTGCCAGCAGCCATGCAGAGCGGACCACCGGGGAGCTGTTTTTT,CASSHAERTTGELFF
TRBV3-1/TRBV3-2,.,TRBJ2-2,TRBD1,TGTGCCAGCAGCCAATATCGCCAGGGGGCCGCGTCTCTCGGGGAGCTGTTTTTT,CASSQYRQGAASLGELFF
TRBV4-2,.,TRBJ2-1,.,TGTGCCAGCAGCCAAGTGAGGGTCGCCTACAATGAGCAGTTCTTC,CASSQVRVAYNEQFF
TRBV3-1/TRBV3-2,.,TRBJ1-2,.,TGTGCCAGCAGCCAAGCGGCGGGGAACTATGGCTACACCTTC,CASSQAAGNYGYTF
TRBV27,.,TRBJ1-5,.,TGTGCCAGCAGTTCAGGGTTTAGCAATCAGCCCCAGCATTTT,CASSSGFSNQPQHF
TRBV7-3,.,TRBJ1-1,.,TGTGCCAGCAGCCAGGACAGACACACTGAAGCTTTCTTT,CASSQDRHTEAFF
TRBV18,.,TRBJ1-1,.,TGTGCCAGCTCACCCTACAGGGCTTCGGACACTGAAGCTTTCTTT,CASSPYRASDTEAFF
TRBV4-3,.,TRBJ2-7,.,TGCGCCAGCAGCCAAGATATAGAGGGACTCAAGTACTTC,CASSQDIEGLKYF
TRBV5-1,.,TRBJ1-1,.,TGCGCCAGCAGCTTGGCTAGCGTGTCGGGGAACACTGAAGCTTTCTTT,CASSLASVSGNTEAFF
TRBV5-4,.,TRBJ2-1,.,TGTGCCAGCAGCTTGGGGCTAGCTGGGTTGGTTGAGCAGTTCTTC,CASSLGLAGLVEQFF
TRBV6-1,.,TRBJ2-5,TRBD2,TGTGCCAGCAGTGACCCAGGGAGGGCCCAAGAGACCCAGTACTTC,CASSDPGRAQETQYF
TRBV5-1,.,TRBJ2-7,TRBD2,TGCGCCAGCAGCGCGGGGGGACGGTTGAGCTCCTACGAGCAGTACTTC,CASSAGGRLSSYEQYF
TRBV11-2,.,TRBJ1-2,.,TGTGCCAGCGCAACTATCAGGGGACGAGGCGGCTACACCTTC,CASATIRGRGGYTF
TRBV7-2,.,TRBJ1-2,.,TGTGCCAGCAGCCCCGACAGAGCCTATGGCTACACCTTC,CASSPDRAYGYTF
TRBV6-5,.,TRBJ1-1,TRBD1,TGTGCCAGCAGTTACACGAGGGGGCGTGACGCTGAAGCTTTCTTT,CASSYTRGRDAEAFF
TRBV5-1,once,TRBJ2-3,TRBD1,TGCGCCAGCAGCCCGACTGGACAGGACACAGATACGCAGTATTTT,CASSPTGQDTDTQYF
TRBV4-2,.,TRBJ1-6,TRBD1,TGTGCCAGCAGCCCCCGGGACAGAGATAATTCACCCCTCCACTTT,CASSPRDRDNSPLHF
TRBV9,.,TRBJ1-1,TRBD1,TGTGCCAGCAGCCCAGGGGGAGTCACTGAAGCTTTCTTT,CASSPGGVTEAFF
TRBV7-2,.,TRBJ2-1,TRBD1,TGTGCCAGCAGCACCCGGGACAGGGTGCCCCCCTACAATGAGCAGTTCTTC,CASSTRDRVPPYNEQFF
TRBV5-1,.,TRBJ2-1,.,TGCGCCAGCAGCATAGGTCTAAACAGGGTAGGCAATGAGCAGTTCTTC,CASSIGLNRVGNEQFF
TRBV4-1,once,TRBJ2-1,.,TGCGCCAGCAGCCAAGCCGGGGGATCTGCCTACAATGAGCAGTTCTTC,CASSQAGGSAYNEQFF
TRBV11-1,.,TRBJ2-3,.,TGTGCCAGCAGCCAGGACATTGGCACAGATACGCAGTATTTT,CASSQDIGTDTQYF
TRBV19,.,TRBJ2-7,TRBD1,TGTGCCAGTAGTATAGGGACAGGCACCTCCTACGAGCAGTACTTC,CASSIGTGTSYEQYF
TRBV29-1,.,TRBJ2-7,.,TGCAGCGTTGAAGACAGGGACTCCTACGAGCAGTACTTC,CSVEDRDSYEQYF
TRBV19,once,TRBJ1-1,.,TGTGCTAGGGAGCGAGGGGCTTTCTTT,CARERGAFF
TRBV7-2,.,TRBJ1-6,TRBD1,TGTGCCAGCAGCCATGACACGGGACAGGGTAATTCACCCCTCCACTTT,CASSHDTGQGNSPLHF
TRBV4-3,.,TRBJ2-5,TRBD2,TGCGCCAGCAGCCGCCTACTAGCGGCTAAAGAGACCCAGTACTTC,CASSRLLAAKETQYF
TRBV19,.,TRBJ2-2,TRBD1,TGTGCCAGTAGTGGGGGACAGATCACCGGGGAGCTGTTTTTT,CASSGGQITGELFF
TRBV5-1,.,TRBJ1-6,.,TGCGCCAGCAGCTTGGCCGTCGGGTATTCACCCCTCCACTTT,CASSLAVGYSPLHF
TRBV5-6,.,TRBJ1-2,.,TGTGCCAGCATGTGGAGGGGCCTTCGCGACTATGGCTACACCTTC,CASMWRGLRDYGYTF
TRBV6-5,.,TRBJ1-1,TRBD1,TGTGCCAGCAGAGTCACAGGGGAGAGCACTGAAGCTTTCTTT,CASRVTGESTEAFF
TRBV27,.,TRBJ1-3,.,TGTGCCAGCAGCGAGGTGTTCTCTGGAAACACCATATATTTT,CASSEVFSGNTIYF
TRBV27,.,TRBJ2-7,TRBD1,TGTGCCAGCAGGGGGACAGTGGCTTACGAGCAGTACTTC,CASRGTVAYEQYF
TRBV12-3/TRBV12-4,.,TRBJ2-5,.,TGTGCCAGCAGTTCCCCAGACAGAGTTATCCAGTACTTC,CASSSPDRVIQYF
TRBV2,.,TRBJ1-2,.,TGTGCCACCCTGGGCAGTCATGGCTACACCTTC,CATLGSHGYTF
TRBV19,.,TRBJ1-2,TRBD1,TGTGCCAGTAGCAAAGATCGGGACAGGGTAAATGGCTACACCTTC,CASSKDRDRVNGYTF
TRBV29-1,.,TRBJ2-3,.,TGCAGCGTTGAATCGCGGAAACATCATCTTACGCAGTATTTT,CSVESRKHHLTQYF
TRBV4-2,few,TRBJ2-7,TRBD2,TGTGCCAGCAGCCCGACTAGCGGCAGCTCCTACGAGCAGTACTTC,CASSPTSGSSYEQYF
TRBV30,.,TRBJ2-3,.,TGTGCCTGGAGTACCCTTACTATCGGCACAGATACGCAGTATTTT,CAWSTLTIGTDTQYF
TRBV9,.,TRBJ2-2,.,TGTGCCAGCAGCGTAGCTCAGGGTAGCACCGGGGAGCTGTTTTTT,CASSVAQGSTGELFF
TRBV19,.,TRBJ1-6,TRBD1,TGTGCCAGTAGTCCGCGTTTGGTGACAGGGAATTCACCCCTCCACTTT,CASSPRLVTGNSPLHF
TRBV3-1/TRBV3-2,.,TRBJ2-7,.,TGTGCCAGCAGCCAGGTGGCAGAGGAGTACGAGCAGTACTTC,CASSQVAEEYEQYF
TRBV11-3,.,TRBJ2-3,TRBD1,TGTGCCAGCAGCGGCGACAGGGGTGCCTTGACAGATACGCAGTATTTT,CASSGDRGALTDTQYF